This T cell receptor beta chain appears in the sequencing data of a study of Graves' ophthalmopathy and Graves' hyperthyroidism. General study findings and limits: Blood samples also showed most expanded thyroid clonotypes exceeding 0.001 frequency.

About this clonotype itself: Its antigen remains unidentified.

RNA transcripts were the template, and TCR beta CDR3 regions were amplified from them. The first round was an RT-PCR with HTBI primers, and the second round was a multiplex PCR. Each CDR3 protein is one row after TCRdb ran MiXCR on the multiplex PCR reads. This table holds over a million distinct CDR3 sequences, 35% to 40% found once. CDR3 length equals 16 residues. Germline CDR1 reads SGHTS; CDR2 reads YDEGEE. J lost 4 bases, V lost 1 base, and 6 bases had no gene match. The chain employs TRBV5-8 and TRBJ2-2; the match to TRBD1 covers 8 bases. This TCR derives from an adult man with Graves' hyperthyroidism. The source material was peripheral blood or thyroid tissue (not recorded which). This CDR3 reads CASSLRQGMFTGELFF. The DNA for the CDR3 is TGTGCCAGCAGCTTGCGACAGGGGATGTTCACCGGGGAGCTGTTTTTT.